This T cell receptor (beta chain) originates from a study of blood T cell repertoires in COVID-19. Study information: Spain, Italy and the United States supplied samples that represented acute and convalescent COVID-19. The cDNA or gDNA used as material had been derived from T cells, B-cell-depleted T cells, or PBMCs.

Assay: immunoSEQ multiplex PCR; the TCRdb copy retains only in-frame clones and omits some. The sample lists roughly 97,000 clones; over 75% were seen once. J gave up 3 bases and V 0 bases, and 1 base lay outside the gene matches. This CDR3 has 15 residues. The V gene's germline CDR1 is LNHNV and CDR2 YYDKDF (reference sequence). The sample consisted of peripheral blood. This clonotype was obtained from a man between 65 and 85 years old with acute or convalescent COVID-19. The chain couples TRBV15 to TRBJ2-7, with 11 nucleotides matching TRBD2. The CDR3: CATSRELAGDYEQYF. In nucleotides, the CDR3 is TGTGCCACCAGCAGAGAACTAGCGGGAGACTACGAGCAGTACTTC.